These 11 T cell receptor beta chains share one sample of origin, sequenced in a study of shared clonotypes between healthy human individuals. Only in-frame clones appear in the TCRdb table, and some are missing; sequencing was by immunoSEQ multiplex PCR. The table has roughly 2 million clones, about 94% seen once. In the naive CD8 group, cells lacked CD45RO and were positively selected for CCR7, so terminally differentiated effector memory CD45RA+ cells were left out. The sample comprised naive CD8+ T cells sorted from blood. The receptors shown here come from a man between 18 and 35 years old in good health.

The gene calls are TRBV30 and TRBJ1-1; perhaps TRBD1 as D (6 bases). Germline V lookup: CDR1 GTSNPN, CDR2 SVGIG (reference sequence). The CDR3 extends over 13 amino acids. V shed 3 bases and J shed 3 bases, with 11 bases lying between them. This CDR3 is CAWSYRGDTEAFF. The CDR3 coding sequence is TGTGCCTGGAGCTATAGGGGGGACACTGAAGCTTTCTTT.

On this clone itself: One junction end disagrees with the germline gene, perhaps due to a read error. The CDR3 coding sequence is TGTGCCAGCAGACGCACCGGGACAGGTTTCCACTTC. This codes for CASRRTGTGFHF. The chain recombines TRBV28 with TRBJ1-2; 8 bases are shared with TRBD1. CDR3 length: 12 amino acids. Germline CDR1 and CDR2: MDHEN and SYDVKM.

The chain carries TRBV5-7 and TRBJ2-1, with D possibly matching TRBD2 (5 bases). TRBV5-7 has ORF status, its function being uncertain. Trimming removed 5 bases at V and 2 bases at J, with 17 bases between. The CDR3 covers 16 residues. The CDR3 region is CASRPLGSTAYNEQFF. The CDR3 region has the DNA TGTGCCAGCAGGCCCTTGGGGAGTACCGCCTACAATGAGCAGTTCTTC.

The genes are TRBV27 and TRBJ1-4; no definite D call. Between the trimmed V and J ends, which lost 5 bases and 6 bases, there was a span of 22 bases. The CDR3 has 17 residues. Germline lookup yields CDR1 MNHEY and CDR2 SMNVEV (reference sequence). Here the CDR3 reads CASSPLGNLVTDEKLFF. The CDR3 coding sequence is TGTGCCAGCAGTCCCTTGGGGAATCTGGTTACGGATGAAAAACTGTTTTTT.

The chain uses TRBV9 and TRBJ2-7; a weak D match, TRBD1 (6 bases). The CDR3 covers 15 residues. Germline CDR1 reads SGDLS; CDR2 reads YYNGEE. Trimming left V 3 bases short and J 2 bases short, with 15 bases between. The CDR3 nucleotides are TGTGCCAGCAGCGCCGACAGGTCATACCCCTACGAGCAGTACTTC. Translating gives CASSADRSYPYEQYF.

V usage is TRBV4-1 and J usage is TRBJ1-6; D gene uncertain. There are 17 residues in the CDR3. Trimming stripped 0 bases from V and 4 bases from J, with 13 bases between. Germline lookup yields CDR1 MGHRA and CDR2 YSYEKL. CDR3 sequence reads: CASSQDSGYPYNSPLHF. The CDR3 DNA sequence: TGCGCCAGCAGCCAAGATTCGGGGTACCCTTATAATTCACCCCTCCACTTT.

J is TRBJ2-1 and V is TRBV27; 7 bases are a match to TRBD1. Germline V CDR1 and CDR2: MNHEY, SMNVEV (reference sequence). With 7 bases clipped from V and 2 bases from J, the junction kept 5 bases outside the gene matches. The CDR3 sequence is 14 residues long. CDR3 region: CASTSGGPYNEQFF. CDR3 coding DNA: TGTGCCAGCACCTCAGGGGGACCCTACAATGAGCAGTTCTTC.

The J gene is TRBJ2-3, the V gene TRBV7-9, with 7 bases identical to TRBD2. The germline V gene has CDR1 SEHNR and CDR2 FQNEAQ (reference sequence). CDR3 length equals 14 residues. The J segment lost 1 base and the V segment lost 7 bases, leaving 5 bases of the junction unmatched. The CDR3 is CASNTRGGTDTQYF. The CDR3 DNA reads TGTGCCAGCAATACTCGGGGGGGCACAGATACGCAGTATTTT.

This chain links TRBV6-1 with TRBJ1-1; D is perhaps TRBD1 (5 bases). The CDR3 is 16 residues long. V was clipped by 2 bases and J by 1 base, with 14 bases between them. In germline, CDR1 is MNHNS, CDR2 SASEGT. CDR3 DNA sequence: TGTGCCAGCAGTGAAAGTTTGAATGGGGCGAACACTGAAGCTTTCTTT. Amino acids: CASSESLNGANTEAFF.

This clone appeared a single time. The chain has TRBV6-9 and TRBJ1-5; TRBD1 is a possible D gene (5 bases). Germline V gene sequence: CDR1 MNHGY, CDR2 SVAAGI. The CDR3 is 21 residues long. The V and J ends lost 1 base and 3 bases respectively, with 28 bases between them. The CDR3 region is CASSYLKAGTAPSPYNQPQHF. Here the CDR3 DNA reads TGTGCCAGCAGTTATTTAAAAGCTGGGACCGCCCCTAGCCCCTACAATCAGCCCCAGCATTTT.

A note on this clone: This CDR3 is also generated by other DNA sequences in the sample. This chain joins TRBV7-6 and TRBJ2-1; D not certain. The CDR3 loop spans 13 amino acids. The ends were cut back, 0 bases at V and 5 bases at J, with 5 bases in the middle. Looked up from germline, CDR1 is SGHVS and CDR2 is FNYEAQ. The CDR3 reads CASSLALDNEQFF. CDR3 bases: TGTGCCAGCAGCTTAGCCTTAGACAATGAGCAGTTCTTC.